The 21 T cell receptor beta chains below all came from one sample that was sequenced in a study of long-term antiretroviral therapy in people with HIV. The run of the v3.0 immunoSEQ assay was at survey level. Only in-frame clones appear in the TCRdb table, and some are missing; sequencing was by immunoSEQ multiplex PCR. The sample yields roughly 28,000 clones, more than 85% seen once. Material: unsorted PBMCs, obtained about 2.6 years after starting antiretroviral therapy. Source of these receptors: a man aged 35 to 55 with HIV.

The CDR3 DNA reads as TGCGCCAGCAGCCAAGAGGCTCAGTTAGCGAACTGGCTTCTGACTTTC. Encoded protein: CASSQEAQLANWLLTF. This chain connects TRBV4-3 to TRBJ2-6; weak D call: TRBD2 (5 bases). Germline V gene lookup returns CDR1 LGHNA and CDR2 YSLEER. The CDR3 runs 16 residues. V shed 0 bases and J shed 16 bases, with 22 bases lying between them.

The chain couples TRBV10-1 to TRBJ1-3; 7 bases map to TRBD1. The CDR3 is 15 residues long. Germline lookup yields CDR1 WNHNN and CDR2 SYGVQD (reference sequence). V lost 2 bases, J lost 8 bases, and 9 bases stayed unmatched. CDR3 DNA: TGCGCCAGCAGTGAGACCACTCTGACAGGGTACACCATATATTTT. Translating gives CASSETTLTGYTIYF.

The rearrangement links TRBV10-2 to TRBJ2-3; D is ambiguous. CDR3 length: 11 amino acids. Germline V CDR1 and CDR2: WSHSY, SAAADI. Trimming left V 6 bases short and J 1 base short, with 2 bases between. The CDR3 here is CASSRTDTQYF. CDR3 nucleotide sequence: TGCGCCAGCAGCCGCACAGATACGCAGTATTTT.

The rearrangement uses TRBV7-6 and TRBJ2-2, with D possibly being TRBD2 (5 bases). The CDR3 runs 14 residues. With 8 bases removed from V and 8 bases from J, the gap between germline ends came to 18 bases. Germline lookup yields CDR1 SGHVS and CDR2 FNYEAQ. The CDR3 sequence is CASWTLGEGGELFF. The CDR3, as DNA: TGTGCCAGCTGGACTCTGGGAGAAGGGGGGGAGCTGTTTTTT.

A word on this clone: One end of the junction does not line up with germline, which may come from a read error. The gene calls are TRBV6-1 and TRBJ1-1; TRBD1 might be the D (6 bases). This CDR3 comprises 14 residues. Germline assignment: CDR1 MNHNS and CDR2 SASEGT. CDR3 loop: CASSPTGPNPEAFF. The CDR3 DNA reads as TGTGCCAGCAGCCCGACAGGTCCGAACCCTGAAGCTTTCTTT.

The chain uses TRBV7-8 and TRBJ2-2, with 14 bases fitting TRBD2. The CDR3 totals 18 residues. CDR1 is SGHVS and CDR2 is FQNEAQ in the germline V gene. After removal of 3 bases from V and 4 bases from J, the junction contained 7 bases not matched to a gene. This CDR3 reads CASSFPGLAGDFTGELFF. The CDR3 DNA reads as TGTGCCAGCAGCTTCCCGGGACTAGCGGGAGACTTCACCGGGGAGCTGTTTTTT.

This chain's CDR3 is CASSLPSTGELFF. The CDR3 DNA is TGTGCCAGCAGCTTACCTAGCACCGGGGAGCTGTTTTTT. The J gene is TRBJ2-2, the V gene TRBV7-3, with D unresolved. The CDR3 has 13 residues. Germline assignment: CDR1 SGHTA and CDR2 FQGTGA. V dropped 2 bases and J dropped 4 bases, with 5 bases sitting between them.

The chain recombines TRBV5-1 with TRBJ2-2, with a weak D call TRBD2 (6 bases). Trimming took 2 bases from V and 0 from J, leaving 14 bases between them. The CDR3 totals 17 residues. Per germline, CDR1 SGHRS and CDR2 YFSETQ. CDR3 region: CASSLRLAETNTGELFF. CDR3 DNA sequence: TGCGCCAGCAGCTTACGATTAGCGGAGACGAACACCGGGGAGCTGTTTTTT.

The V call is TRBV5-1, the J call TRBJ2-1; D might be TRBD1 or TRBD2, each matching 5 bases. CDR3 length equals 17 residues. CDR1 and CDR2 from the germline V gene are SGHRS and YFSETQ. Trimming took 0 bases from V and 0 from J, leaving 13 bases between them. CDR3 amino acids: CASSLVAGRNSYNEQFF. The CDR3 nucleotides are TGCGCCAGCAGCTTGGTGGCAGGGAGAAACTCCTACAATGAGCAGTTCTTC.

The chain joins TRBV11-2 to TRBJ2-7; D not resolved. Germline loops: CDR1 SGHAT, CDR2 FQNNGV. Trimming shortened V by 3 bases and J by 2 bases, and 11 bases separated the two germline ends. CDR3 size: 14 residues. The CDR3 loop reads CASSLSNVAYEQYF. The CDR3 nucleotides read TGTGCCAGCAGCTTGAGCAACGTCGCCTACGAGCAGTACTTC.

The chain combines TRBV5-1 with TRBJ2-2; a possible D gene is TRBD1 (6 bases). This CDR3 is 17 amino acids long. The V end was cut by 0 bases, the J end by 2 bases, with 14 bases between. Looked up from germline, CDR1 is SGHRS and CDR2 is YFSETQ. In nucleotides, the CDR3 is TGCGCCAGCAGCTTGGTAGGACAGATGGTCAACACCGGGGAGCTGTTTTTT. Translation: CASSLVGQMVNTGELFF.

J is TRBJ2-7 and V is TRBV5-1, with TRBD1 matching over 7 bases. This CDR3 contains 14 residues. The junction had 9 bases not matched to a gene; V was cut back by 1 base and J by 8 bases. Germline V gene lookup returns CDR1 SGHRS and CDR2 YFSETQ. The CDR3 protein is CASSLLGTEDKQYF. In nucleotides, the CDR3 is TGCGCCAGCAGCTTGTTGGGGACAGAAGACAAGCAGTACTTC.

The CDR3 DNA is TGCGCCAGCAGCCCGACTAGCGGGGGGGCCAATGAGCAGTTCTTC. Translation: CASSPTSGGANEQFF. The genes are TRBV4-3 and TRBJ2-1, with 14 bases aligning to TRBD2. Trimming cost V 4 bases and J 6 bases; bases outside gene matches: 2. The CDR3 spans 15 residues. The V gene's germline CDR1 is LGHNA and CDR2 YSLEER.

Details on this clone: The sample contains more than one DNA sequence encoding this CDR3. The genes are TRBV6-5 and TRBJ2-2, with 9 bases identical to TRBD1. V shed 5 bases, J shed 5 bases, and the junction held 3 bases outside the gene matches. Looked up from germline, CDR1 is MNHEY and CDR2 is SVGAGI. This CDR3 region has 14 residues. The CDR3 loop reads CASSTGTGTGELFF. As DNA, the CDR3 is TGTGCCAGCAGTACCGGGACAGGGACCGGGGAGCTGTTTTTT.

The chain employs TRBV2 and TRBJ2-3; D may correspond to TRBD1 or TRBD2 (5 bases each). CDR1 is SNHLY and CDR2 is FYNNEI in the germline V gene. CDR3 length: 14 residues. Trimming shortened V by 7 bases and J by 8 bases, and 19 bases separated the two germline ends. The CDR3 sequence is CASKTAGNTGTQYF. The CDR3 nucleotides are TGTGCCAGCAAGACAGCCGGGAACACCGGTACGCAGTATTTT.

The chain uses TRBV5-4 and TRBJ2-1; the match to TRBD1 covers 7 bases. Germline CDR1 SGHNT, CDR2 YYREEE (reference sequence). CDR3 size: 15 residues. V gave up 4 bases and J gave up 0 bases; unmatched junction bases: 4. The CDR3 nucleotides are TGTGCCAGCAGCCCGGGACAGAGCTCCTACAATGAGCAGTTCTTC. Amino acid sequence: CASSPGQSSYNEQFF. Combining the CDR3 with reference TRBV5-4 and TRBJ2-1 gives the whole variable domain ETGVTQSPTHLIKTRGQQVTLRCSSQSGHNTVSWYQQALGQGPQFIFQYYREEENGRGNFPPRFSGLQFPNYSSELNVNALELDDSALYLCASSPGQSSYNEQFFGPGTRLTVL.

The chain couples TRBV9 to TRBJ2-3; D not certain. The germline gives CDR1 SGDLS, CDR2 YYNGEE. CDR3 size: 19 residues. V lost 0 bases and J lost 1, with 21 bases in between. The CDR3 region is CASSVDFWRSGAGTDTQYF. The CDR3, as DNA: TGTGCCAGCAGCGTAGACTTTTGGCGGTCGGGTGCGGGCACAGATACGCAGTATTTT.

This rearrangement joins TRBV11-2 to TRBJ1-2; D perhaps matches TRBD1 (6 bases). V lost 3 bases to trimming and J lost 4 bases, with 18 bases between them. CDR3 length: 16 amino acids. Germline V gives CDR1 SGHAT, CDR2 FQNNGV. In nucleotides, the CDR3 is TGTGCCAGCAGCTTGGCCCCCGGGATGGGGGCCTATGGCTACACCTTC. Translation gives CASSLAPGMGAYGYTF.

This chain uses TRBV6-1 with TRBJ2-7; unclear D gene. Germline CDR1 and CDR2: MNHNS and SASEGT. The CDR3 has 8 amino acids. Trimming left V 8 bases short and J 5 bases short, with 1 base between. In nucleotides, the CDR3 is TGTGCCAGCCACGAGCAGTACTTC. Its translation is CASHEQYF.

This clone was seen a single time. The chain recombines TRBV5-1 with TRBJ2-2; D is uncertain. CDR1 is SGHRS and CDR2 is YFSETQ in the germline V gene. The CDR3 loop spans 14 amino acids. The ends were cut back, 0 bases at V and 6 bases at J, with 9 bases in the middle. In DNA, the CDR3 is TGCGCCAGCAGCTTGGAGCTATCTCCCGGGGAGCTGTTTTTT. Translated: CASSLELSPGELFF.

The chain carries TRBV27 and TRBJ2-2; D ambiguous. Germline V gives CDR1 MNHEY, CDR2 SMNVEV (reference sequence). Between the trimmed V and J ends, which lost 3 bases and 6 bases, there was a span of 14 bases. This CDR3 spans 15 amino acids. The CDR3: CASSFGLREPGELFF. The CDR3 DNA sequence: TGTGCCAGCAGTTTTGGTTTGCGCGAGCCCGGGGAGCTGTTTTTT.